This TCR beta chain was observed in a study of a mutant IDH1 vaccine in newly diagnosed glioma. Profiled with immunoSEQ multiplex PCR; TCRdb holds only in-frame clones, not every one. Among 42,000 or so clones listed, 83% were seen once. The time point here: week 35, safety follow-up. One vaccine dose held 300 ug of mutant IDH1 20-mer peptide and came with topical imiquimod. Eight vaccinations went to patients in weeks 1, 3, 5, 7, 11, 15, 19, 23. As concerns this clone: The antigen is undetermined.

The CDR3 runs 16 residues. Germline values: CDR1 SGHNT, CDR2 YYREEE (reference sequence). The V end was cut by 4 bases, the J end by 6 bases, with 19 bases between. The V call is TRBV5-4, the J call TRBJ2-2, with a possible D match to TRBD1 (6 bases). The material was PBMCs, obtained from a glioma patient whose treatment included an IDH1 peptide vaccine. The source of this sequence is a woman aged 45 to 65 with glioma. The CDR3 here is CASSPPDRTRSGELFF. The CDR3 DNA reads TGTGCCAGCAGCCCGCCTGACAGGACGAGGTCCGGGGAGCTGTTTTTT.